This TCR beta chain was retrieved from a study of T cell responses to AZD1222 COVID-19 vaccine. Second doses at about 4 or about 12 weeks were pooled. Method: immunoSEQ multiplex PCR; TCRdb's copy keeps in-frame clones and lacks some. The repertoire holds about 120,000 clones, approximately 90% seen once, with roughly 3.1% in the top ten. Study-level results: Only a handful of AZD1222 recipients, roughly 6 in all, had baseline seropositivity. Reportedly, nearly half of unique spike TCRs recognized epitopes outside B.1.351/B.1.1.7 mutations.

Remarks on this clone: Its specificity is unknown.

The CDR3 length is 15 residues. V lost 5 bases and J lost 5; bases outside the gene matches: 8. Germline lookup yields CDR1 MNHNS and CDR2 SASEGT. This receptor was obtained from an adult who received the AZD1222 COVID-19 vaccine. Sequences were derived from peripheral blood, sampled 28 days after the second AZD1222 dose. The rearrangement links TRBV6-1 to TRBJ2-7, with 11 bases aligning to TRBD1. DNA for the CDR3: TGTGCCAGCAGTCCCGGGGACAGGGGGACGGACGAGCAGTACTTC. This sequence encodes CASSPGDRGTDEQYF.